One sample yielded the 11 T cell receptor beta chains listed below, sequenced in a study of T cells after yellow fever vaccination. MiXCR, applied by TCRdb to the 5' RACE reads, yields one record per CDR3 protein. The profile shows roughly 150,000 distinct CDR3 sequences, 6% to 7.5% of them singletons. Here the sequenced sample was CD4+ T cells sorted from PBMCs, taken about 5 days after the first yellow fever vaccination. These receptors were taken from a man between 18 and 29 years old who received the YFV17D yellow fever vaccine.

The rearrangement uses TRBV7-2 and TRBJ2-7, with D maybe TRBD2 (5 bases). Looked up from germline, CDR1 is SGHTA and CDR2 is FQGNSA. Trimming took 1 base from V and 0 from J, leaving 7 bases between them. The CDR3 totals 14 residues. CDR3 in DNA: TGTGCCAGCAGCTTAGGGAGGCACTCCTACGAGCAGTACGTC. Its translation: CASSLGRHSYEQYV.

This clonotype was seen ten or more times. V is TRBV20-1 and J is TRBJ2-5; possibly TRBD2 for D (7 bases). Germline V gene lookup returns CDR1 DFQATT and CDR2 SNEGSKA (reference sequence). V was clipped by 6 bases and J by 5 bases, with 16 bases between them. The CDR3 is 13 residues long. CDR3: CSAGRGARETQYF. The CDR3 nucleotides are TGCAGTGCCGGACGGGGGGCGCGGGAGACCCAGTACTTC.

This clonotype has at least ten counts. J is TRBJ1-2 and V is TRBV5-1; 8 bases line up with TRBD1. V gave up 4 bases and J gave up 6 bases; unmatched junction bases: 14. Germline values: CDR1 SGHRS, CDR2 YFSETQ. The CDR3 extends over 16 amino acids. In DNA form, the CDR3 reads TGCGCCAGCAGCCCGGAACCGGGACAGGCCGGCCATGGCTACACCTTC. As protein: CASSPEPGQAGHGYTF. Combining the CDR3 with reference TRBV5-1 and TRBJ1-2 gives the whole variable domain KAGVTQTPRYLIKTRGQQVTLSCSPISGHRSVSWYQQTPGQGLQFLFEYFSETQRNKGNFPGRFSGRQFSNSRSEMNVSTLELGDSALYLCASSPEPGQAGHGYTFGSGTRLTVV.

The genes are TRBV6-2 or TRBV6-3 and TRBJ2-1; TRBD2 matches 10 bases. V shed 7 bases, J shed 8 bases, and the junction held 11 bases outside the gene matches. This CDR3 spans 15 amino acids. The germline V gene encodes CDR1 MNHEY and CDR2 SVGEGT. The chain's CDR3 is CASIHGGTSVHEQFF. CDR3 in DNA: TGTGCCAGCATTCACGGGGGGACTAGCGTTCATGAGCAGTTCTTC.

There are many counts of this clonotype. The rearrangement links TRBV24-1 to TRBJ1-3; D is uncertain. Trimming left V 1 base short and J 0 bases short, with 21 bases between. Per the germline V gene, CDR1 is KGHDR and CDR2 is SFDVKD. The CDR3 runs 20 residues. CDR3 DNA: TGTGCCACCAGTGATTTCCCTGCCTGGCAGACGGCGCACTCTGGAAACACCATATATTTT. This translates into CATSDFPAWQTAHSGNTIYF.

This clonotype was observed a single time. CDR3 loop: CASQRAVSDYGYTF. The CDR3, as DNA: TGTGCCAGTCAACGTGCGGTTAGCGACTATGGCTACACCTTC. The genes are TRBV7-9 and TRBJ1-2; D is undetermined. The ends were cut back, 9 bases at V and 3 bases at J, with 17 bases in the middle. The CDR3 has 14 amino acids. From germline, CDR1 is SEHNR and CDR2 FQNEAQ (reference sequence).

This clonotype was detected ten times or more. This rearrangement joins TRBV12-3 or TRBV12-4 to TRBJ2-1; 8 bases fit TRBD1. Trimming at V came to 6 bases and at J to 0 bases, leaving 4 bases not matched to a gene. The CDR3 consists of 15 residues. CDR3 amino acids: CASSPGQDSYNEQFF. As DNA, the CDR3 is TGTGCCAGCAGCCCGGGACAGGACTCCTACAATGAGCAGTTCTTC.

This clonotype was recorded many times. V gene TRBV12-3 or TRBV12-4 combines with J gene TRBJ1-6, with TRBD1 as a possible D gene (5 bases). This CDR3 has 16 residues. Trimming removed 3 bases at V and 6 bases at J, with 15 bases between. The CDR3 here is CASSLYPGGFNSPLHF. The CDR3, as DNA: TGTGCCAGCAGTTTGTACCCGGGGGGATTTAATTCACCCCTCCACTTT.

This sequence joins TRBV18 and TRBJ1-5, with 7 bases identical to TRBD1. The CDR3 covers 13 residues. Germline CDR1 reads KGHSH; CDR2 reads LQKENI. The trim removed 6 bases at V and 5 bases at J, leaving 4 bases unmatched. Here the CDR3 DNA reads TGTGCCAGCTCTGGGACAGCAGATCAGCCCCAGCATTTT. This codes for CASSGTADQPQHF.

J is TRBJ1-3 and V is TRBV4-1, with D tentatively TRBD1 (6 bases). Germline lookup yields CDR1 MGHRA and CDR2 YSYEKL. The CDR3 totals 17 residues. V was clipped by 4 bases and J by 0 bases, with 16 bases between them. This CDR3 is CASSRGGIILSGNTIYF. In DNA form, the CDR3 reads TGCGCCAGCAGCCGAGGGGGGATAATCCTCTCTGGAAACACCATATATTTT.

The chain is built from TRBV5-8 and TRBJ2-1; D gene ambiguous. Trimming took off 3 bases at V and 6 bases at J, with 13 bases between the two ends. The CDR3 length is 14 residues. Germline V gene data show CDR1 as SGHTS and CDR2 as YDEGEE. The chain's CDR3 is CASSSVRLRNEQFF. CDR3 nucleotide sequence: TGTGCCAGCAGCTCGGTCCGCCTCCGCAATGAGCAGTTCTTC.